This T cell receptor (beta chain) was observed in a study of cytomegalovirus exposure and HLA in healthy donors. Study summary: A prior analysis found some 110 million unique TCR beta sequences from around 180 million T cells. Study-level findings and limits: Among the most significant clusters, several appeared linked to common viral pathogens in a later analysis.

The CDR3 covers 15 residues. Trimming removed 3 bases from V and 3 bases from J; junction bases left unmatched: 4. From germline, CDR1 is GTSNPN and CDR2 SVGIG (reference sequence). Comments on this clone: What it binds is unknown.

With 60 Vbeta and 13 Jbeta primers, the PCR was carried out. Method: immunoSEQ multiplex PCR; TCRdb's copy keeps in-frame clones and lacks some. Of some 110,000 clones in the sample, about 69% are singletons; the top ten hold around 1.5%. The V and J genes are TRBV30 and TRBJ2-3; TRBD1 agrees at 12 bases. This sequence was found in a woman aged 18-30 years in good health and CMV-seronegative. Sample: PBMCs. The CDR3 is CAWRGDRGRTDTQYF. For the CDR3, the DNA is TGTGCCTGGAGGGGGGACAGGGGGCGGACAGATACGCAGTATTTT.